The sequence of this T cell receptor beta chain was determined in a study of blood T cells in healthy people across ages. V lost 1 base and J lost 4, with 8 bases in between. Germline V gives CDR1 SNHLY, CDR2 FYNNEI. CDR3 size: 14 residues. A J-beta primer mix and a sample-barcoded 5' primer were used in a second PCR of about 7 to 12 cycles. TCRdb re-derived calls from the 5' RACE reads in MiXCR, one entry per CDR3 protein. Found here are some 710,000 distinct CDR3 sequences, 20% to 25% of them singletons; the top ten hold 22%. The chain employs TRBV2 and TRBJ1-5; no reliable D call. Sequenced input: blood. This TCR was recovered from a man aged 65 to 79 in good health. CDR3 nucleotides: TGTGCCAGCAGTGAAGGACGAGTGAATCAGCCCCAGCATTTT. Translated, it gives CASSEGRVNQPQHF.